This T cell receptor beta chain was identified in a study of early T cells in non-severe SARS-CoV-2 infection (dated by TCRdb to about 2021). Context from the whole study: Because TCR sequencing relied on bulk RNA taken from unsorted whole blood, pairing of alpha and beta chains was not possible. Beyond this particular receptor, the publication reports: VDJdb matching was skewed toward anti-spike CD8 responses, so virus-specific expansions were likely underestimated and private and CD4 specificities were missed.

Comment on this clonotype: It lacks a known antigen. The input lacks base qualities; no much larger clone sits a single base away.

The library was obtained by 5' RACE. This sample was sequenced with a NextSeq 500. Unique molecular identifiers were attached to individual cDNA molecules in the TCR library protocol so that sequencing error and PCR bias could be corrected. Both TCR alpha and beta chains were sequenced, and tight co-correlation was observed between alpha and beta sequence abundances in each sample. Processing in the source paper ran as follows. Decombinator V4 was used to annotate TCR sequences for V gene, J gene and CDR3. TCRs were defined as expanded if a significant change between any two time points was detected under a Poisson model with p below 0.0001. Abundances of TCRs were expressed as counts per million after normalisation to the total number of TCRs sequenced in each sample. A search of VDJdb, accessed on 1 November 2021, was run for TCRs annotated to CMV, EBV and SARS-CoV-2, with TCRs annotated for multiple antigens excluded. TCRdb reran the public reads through fastp at Q25 and MiXCR, keeping productive beta chains. A single entry per CDR3 protein holds the most common genes and DNA from its merged rows. TCRdb's processing, not the study's, gives the V and J calls here. The sample contains roughly 99,000 distinct CDR3 sequences, over 9.5% of them found a single time. In total, the top ten clones hold about 4.6% of the sample.

A case-control design nested within a healthcare worker cohort in London, UK, was used, with weekly nasopharyngeal swab PCR tests and blood sampling performed. Healthcare workers were enrolled in the week of the UK lockdown, from 23 to 31 March 2020, and were followed every week for up to roughly 15 weeks. Sequenced here: whole blood, sampled at baseline. The source is an adult who was a healthcare worker with PCR-confirmed SARS-CoV-2 infection or an uninfected control (not recorded which).

The CDR3 in this case is CASSQTSGRPSGELFF. The base sequence is TGTGCCAGCAGCCAGACTAGCGGGAGGCCGTCCGGGGAGCTGTTTTTT. The sequence is built from TRBV5-5 and TRBJ2-2; TRBD2 fits 13 bases in the junction. Inclusive of the bounding cysteine and phenylalanine, the CDR3 is 16 residues long. The sequence is cut down to CDR3 DNA, 48 bases in frame from base 1. Based on the germline V gene (reference sequence), the CDR1 and CDR2 sequences are SGHKS and YYEKEE. Trimming removed 4 bases from V and 6 bases from J; the gene matches leave 6 bases unexplained.